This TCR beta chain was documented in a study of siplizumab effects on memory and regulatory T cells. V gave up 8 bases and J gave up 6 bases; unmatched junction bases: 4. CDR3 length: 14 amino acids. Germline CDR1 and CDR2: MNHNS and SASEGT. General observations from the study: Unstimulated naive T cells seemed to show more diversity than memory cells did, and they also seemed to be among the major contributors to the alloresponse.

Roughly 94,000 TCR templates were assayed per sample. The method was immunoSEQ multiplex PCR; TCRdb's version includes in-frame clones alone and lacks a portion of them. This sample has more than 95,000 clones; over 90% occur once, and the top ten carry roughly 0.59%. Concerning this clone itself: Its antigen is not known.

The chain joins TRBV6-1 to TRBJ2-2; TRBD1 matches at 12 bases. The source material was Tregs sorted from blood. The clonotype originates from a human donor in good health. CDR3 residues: CASSGQGASGELFF. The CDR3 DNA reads TGTGCCAGCTCGGGACAGGGGGCGTCCGGGGAGCTGTTTTTT.